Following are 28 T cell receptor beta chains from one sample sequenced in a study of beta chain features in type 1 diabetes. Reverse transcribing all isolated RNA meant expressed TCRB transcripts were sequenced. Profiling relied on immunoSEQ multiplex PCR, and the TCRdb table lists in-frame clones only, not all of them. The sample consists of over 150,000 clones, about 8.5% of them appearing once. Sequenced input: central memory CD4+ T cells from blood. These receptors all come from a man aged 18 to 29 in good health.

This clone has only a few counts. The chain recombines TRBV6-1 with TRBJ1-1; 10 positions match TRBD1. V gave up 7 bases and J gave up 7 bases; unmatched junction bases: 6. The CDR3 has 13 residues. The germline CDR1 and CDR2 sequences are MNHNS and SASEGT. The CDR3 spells CASIHRDRGEAFF. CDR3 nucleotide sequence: TGTGCCAGCATACACCGGGACAGGGGTGAAGCTTTCTTT.

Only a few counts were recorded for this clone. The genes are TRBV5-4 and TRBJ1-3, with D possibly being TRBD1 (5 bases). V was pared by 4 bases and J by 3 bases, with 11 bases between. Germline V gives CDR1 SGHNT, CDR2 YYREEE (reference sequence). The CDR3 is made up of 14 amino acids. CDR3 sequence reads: CASSPDSGGNTIYF. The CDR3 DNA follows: TGTGCCAGCAGCCCCGACAGTGGTGGAAACACCATATATTTT.

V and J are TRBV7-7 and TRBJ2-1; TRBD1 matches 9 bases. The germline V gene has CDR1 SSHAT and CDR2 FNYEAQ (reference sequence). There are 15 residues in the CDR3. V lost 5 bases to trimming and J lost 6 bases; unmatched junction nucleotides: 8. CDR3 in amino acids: CASSASPGQGNEQFF. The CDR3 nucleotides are TGTGCCAGCAGCGCAAGTCCGGGACAGGGCAATGAGCAGTTCTTC.

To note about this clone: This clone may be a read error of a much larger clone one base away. CDR3 sequence reads: CASSRGQGTYGYTF. The CDR3 coding sequence is TGTGCCAGCAGCCGCGGACAGGGAACCTATGGCTACACCTTC. This sequence joins TRBV7-2 and TRBJ1-2; 8 bases agree with TRBD1. Germline-derived CDR1 and CDR2 are SGHTA and FQGNSA. The junction had 6 bases not matched to a gene; V was cut back by 5 bases and J by 4 bases. The CDR3 covers 14 residues.

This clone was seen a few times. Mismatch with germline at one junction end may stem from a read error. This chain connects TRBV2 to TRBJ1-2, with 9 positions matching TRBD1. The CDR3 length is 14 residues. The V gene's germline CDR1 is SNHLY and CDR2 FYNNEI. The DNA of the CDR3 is TGTGCCAGCAGCGAAGGACAGGGGAACTATGGCTACACCTTC. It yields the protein CASSEGQGNYGYTF. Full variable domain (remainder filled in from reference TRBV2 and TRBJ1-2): EPEVTQTPSHQVTQMGQEVILRCVPISNHLYFYWYRQILGQKVEFLVSFYNNEISEKSEIFDDQFSVERPDGSNFTLKIRSTKLEDSAMYFCASSEGQGNYGYTFGSGTRLTVV.

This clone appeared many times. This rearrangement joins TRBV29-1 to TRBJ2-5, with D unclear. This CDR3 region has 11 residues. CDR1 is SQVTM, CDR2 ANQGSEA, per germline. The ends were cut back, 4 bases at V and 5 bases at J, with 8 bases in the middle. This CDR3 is CSVVVGETQYF. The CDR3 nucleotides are TGCAGCGTTGTGGTCGGGGAGACCCAGTACTTC.

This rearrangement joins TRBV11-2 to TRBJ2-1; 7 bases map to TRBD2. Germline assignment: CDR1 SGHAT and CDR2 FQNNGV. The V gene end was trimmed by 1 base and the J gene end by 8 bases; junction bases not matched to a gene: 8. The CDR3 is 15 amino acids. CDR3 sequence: CASSLGASGVHEQFF. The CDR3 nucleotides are TGTGCCAGCAGCTTAGGGGCTAGCGGAGTCCATGAGCAGTTCTTC.

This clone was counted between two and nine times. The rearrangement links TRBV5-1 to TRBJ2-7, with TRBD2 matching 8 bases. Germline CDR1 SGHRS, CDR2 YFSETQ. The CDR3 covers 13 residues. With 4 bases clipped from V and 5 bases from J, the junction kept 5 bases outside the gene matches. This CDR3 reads CASSVGTRNEQYF. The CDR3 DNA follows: TGCGCCAGCAGCGTGGGGACTAGAAACGAGCAGTACTTC.

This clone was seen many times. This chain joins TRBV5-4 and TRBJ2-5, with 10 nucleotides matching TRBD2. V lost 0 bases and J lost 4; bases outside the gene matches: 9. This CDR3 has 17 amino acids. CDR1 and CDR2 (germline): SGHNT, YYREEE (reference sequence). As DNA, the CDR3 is TGTGCCAGCAGCTTGGCGGGGCTAGCGGGGGTAGGAGAGACCCAGTACTTC. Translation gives CASSLAGLAGVGETQYF.

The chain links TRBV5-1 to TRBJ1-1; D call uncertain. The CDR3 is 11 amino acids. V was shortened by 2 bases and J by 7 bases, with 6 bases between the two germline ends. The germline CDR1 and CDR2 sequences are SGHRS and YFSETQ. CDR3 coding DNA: TGCGCCAGCAGCTTTCGGGGTGAAGCTTTCTTT. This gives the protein CASSFRGEAFF.

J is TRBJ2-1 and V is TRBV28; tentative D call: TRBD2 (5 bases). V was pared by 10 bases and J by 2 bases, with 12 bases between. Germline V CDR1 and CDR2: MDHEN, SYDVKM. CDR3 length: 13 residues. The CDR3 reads CATIGGTYNEQFF. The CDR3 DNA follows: TGTGCCACCATTGGAGGAACCTACAATGAGCAGTTCTTC.

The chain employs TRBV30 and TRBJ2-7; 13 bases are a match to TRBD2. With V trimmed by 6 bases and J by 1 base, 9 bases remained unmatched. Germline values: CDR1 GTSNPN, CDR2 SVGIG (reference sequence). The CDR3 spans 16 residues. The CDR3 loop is CACRLAGGPRSYEQYF. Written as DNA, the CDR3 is TGTGCCTGCCGACTAGCGGGAGGCCCTCGTTCCTACGAGCAGTACTTC.

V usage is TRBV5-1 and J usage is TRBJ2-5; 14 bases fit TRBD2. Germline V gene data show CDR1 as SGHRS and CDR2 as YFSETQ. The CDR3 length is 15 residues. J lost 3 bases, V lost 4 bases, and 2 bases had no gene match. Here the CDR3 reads CASSPGLAGEETQYF. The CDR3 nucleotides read TGCGCCAGCAGCCCGGGACTAGCGGGAGAAGAGACCCAGTACTTC.

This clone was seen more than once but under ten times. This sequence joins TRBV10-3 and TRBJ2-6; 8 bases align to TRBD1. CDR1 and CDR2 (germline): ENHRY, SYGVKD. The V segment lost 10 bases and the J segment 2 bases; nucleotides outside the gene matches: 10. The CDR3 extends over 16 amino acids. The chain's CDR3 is CATIQGGYTGANVLTF. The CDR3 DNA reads TGTGCCACGATACAGGGGGGCTATACTGGGGCCAACGTCCTGACTTTC.

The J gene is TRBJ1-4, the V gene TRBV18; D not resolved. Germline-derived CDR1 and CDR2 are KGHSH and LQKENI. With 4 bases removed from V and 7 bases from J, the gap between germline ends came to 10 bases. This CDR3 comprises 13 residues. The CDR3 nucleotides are TGTGCCAGCTCACGTGACGGAGTTGAAAAACTGTTTTTT. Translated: CASSRDGVEKLFF. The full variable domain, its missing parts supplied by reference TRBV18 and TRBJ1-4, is NAGVMQNPRHLVRRRGQEARLRCSPMKGHSHVYWYRQLPEEGLKFMVYLQKENIIDESGMPKERFSAEFPKEGPSILRIQQVVRGDSAAYFCASSRDGVEKLFFGSGTQLSVL.

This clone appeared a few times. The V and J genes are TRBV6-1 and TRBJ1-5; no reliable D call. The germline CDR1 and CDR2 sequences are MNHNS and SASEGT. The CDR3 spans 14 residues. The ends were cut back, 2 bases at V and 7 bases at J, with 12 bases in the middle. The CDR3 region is CASSEWGGRQPQHF. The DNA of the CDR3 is TGTGCCAGCAGTGAATGGGGTGGGAGGCAGCCCCAGCATTTT.

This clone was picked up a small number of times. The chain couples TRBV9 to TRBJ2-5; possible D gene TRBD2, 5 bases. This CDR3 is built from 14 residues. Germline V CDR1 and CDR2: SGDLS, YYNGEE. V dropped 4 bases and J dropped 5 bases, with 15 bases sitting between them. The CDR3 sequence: CASSPETTGETQYF. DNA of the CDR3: TGTGCCAGCAGCCCGGAGACTACGGGTGAGACCCAGTACTTC. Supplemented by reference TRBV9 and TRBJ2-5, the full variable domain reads DSGVTQTPKHLITATGQRVTLRCSPRSGDLSVYWYQQSLDQGLQFLIQYYNGEERAKGNILERFSAQQFPDLHSELNLSSLELGDSALYFCASSPETTGETQYFGPGTRLLVL.

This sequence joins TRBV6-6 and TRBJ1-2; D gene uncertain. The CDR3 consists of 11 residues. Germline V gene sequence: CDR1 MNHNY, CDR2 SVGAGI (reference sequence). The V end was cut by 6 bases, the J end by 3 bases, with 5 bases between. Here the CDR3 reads CASRGDYGYTF. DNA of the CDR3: TGTGCCAGCAGGGGAGACTATGGCTACACCTTC.

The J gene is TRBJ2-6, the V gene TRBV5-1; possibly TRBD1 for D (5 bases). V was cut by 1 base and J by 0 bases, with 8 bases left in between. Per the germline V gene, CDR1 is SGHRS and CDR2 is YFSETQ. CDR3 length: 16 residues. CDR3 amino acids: CASSLQGDSGANVLTF. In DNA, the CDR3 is TGCGCCAGCAGCTTGCAGGGCGACTCTGGGGCCAACGTCCTGACTTTC.

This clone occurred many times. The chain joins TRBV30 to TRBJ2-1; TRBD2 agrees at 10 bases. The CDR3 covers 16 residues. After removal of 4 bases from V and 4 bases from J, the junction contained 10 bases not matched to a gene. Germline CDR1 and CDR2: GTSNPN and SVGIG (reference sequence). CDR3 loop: CAWTSGRAALYNEQFF. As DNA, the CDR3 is TGTGCCTGGACTAGCGGGAGAGCGGCTTTATACAATGAGCAGTTCTTC.

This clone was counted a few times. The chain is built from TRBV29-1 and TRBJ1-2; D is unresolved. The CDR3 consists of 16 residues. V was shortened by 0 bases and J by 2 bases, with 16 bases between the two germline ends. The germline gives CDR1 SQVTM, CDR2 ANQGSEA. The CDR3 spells CSVEELGRVGNYGYTF. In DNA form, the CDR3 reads TGCAGCGTTGAAGAGTTGGGGAGGGTTGGAAACTATGGCTACACCTTC.

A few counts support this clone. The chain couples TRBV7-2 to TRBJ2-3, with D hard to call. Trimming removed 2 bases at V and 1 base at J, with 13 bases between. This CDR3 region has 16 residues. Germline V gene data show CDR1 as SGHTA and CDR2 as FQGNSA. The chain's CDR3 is CASSLNPNRGTDTQYF. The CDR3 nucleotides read TGTGCCAGCAGCTTAAACCCCAATCGAGGCACAGATACGCAGTATTTT.

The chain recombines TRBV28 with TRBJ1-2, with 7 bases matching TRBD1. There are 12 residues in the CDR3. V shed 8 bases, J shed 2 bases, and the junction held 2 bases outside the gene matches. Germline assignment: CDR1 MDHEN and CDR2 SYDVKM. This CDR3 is CASEGANYGYTF. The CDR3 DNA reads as TGTGCCAGCGAGGGGGCCAACTATGGCTACACCTTC.

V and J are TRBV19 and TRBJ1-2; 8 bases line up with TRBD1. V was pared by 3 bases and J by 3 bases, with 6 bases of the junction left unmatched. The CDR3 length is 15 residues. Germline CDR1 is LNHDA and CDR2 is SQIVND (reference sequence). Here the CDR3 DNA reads TGTGCCAGTAGTATTTCGCCAGGGGGCCACTATGGCTACACCTTC. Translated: CASSISPGGHYGYTF.

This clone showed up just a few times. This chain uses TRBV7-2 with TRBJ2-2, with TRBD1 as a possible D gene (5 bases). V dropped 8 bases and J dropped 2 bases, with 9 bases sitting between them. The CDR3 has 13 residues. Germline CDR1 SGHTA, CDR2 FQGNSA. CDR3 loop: CASAGFNTGELFF. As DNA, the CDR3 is TGTGCCAGCGCAGGGTTCAACACCGGGGAGCTGTTTTTT.

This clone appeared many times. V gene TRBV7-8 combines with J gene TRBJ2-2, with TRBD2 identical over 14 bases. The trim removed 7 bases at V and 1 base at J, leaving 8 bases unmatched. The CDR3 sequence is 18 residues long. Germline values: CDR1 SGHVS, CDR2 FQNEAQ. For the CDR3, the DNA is TGTGCCAGCACCAACCGACTAGCGGGAGGGGAGAACACCGGGGAGCTGTTTTTT. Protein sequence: CASTNRLAGGENTGELFF.

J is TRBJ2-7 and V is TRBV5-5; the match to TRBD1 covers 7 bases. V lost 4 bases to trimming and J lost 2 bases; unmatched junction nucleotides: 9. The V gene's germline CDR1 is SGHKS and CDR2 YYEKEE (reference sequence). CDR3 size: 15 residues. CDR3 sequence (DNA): TGTGCCAGCAGCGTTAACAGGGGTCTTACCTACGAGCAGTACTTC. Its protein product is CASSVNRGLTYEQYF.

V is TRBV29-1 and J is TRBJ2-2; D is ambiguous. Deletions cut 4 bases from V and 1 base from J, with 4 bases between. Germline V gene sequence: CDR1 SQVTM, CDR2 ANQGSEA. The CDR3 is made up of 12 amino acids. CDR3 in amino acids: CSVGLNTGELFF. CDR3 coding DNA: TGCAGCGTTGGTCTGAACACCGGGGAGCTGTTTTTT.